This TCR beta chain derives from a study of T cell changes during pregnancy in multiple sclerosis. Produced via immunoSEQ multiplex PCR; TCRdb's table is partial and in-frame only. The top ten hold about 7.5% of the sample, which has around 20,000 clones, roughly nine tenths seen once. The CDR3 has 17 residues. Germline CDR1 SGHVS, CDR2 FQNEAQ. V was clipped by 6 bases and J by 1 base; unmatched bases: 12. Specimen: CD8+ T cells from peripheral blood mononuclear cells, collected in the second trimester of pregnancy. The chain has TRBV7-8 and TRBJ2-5, with 9 bases identical to TRBD2. The clonotype was recovered from a female donor in good health, enrolled as a control in a pregnancy study. Here the CDR3 reads CASRMQISSGAQETQYF. CDR3 sequence (DNA): TGTGCCAGCAGAATGCAAATATCTAGCGGGGCCCAAGAGACCCAGTACTTC.